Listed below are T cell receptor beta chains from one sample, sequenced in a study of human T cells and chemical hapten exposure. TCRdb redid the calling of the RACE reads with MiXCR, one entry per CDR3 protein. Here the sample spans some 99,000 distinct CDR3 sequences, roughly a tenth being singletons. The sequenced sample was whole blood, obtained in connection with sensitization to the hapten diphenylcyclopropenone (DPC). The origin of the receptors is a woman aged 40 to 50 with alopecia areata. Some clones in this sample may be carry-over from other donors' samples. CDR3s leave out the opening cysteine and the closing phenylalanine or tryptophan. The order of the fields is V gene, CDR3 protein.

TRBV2	ASSIRTDNSPLH
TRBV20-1	GTRDVEETQY
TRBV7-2	AGSLASGTGTLEQY
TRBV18	ASSPGGSEAF
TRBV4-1	ASSQPGQGAINYGYT
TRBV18	ASSYGQGHEQY
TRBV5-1	ASSFTGTGANVLT
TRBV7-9	ASSFGQPITDTQY
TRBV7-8	ASSPPQGWSTDTQY
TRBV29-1	SVEEDRGTIQY